Presented here are 22 T cell receptor beta chains from one specimen sequenced in a study of CD4 T cells in relation to SARS-CoV-2 and coronaviruses. Produced via immunoSEQ multiplex PCR; TCRdb's table is partial and in-frame only. The data show some 25,000 clones, about four fifths seen once. Unexposed donor CD4+ T cells date from about 2011-2019, before the COVID-19 pandemic. CD4+ T cells were isolated from the cells after 10 days of culture. Their recognized antigens are unknown. The sequencing sample was made of CD4+ T cells from PBMCs, cultured in vitro. The receptors shown here come from a human donor in good health.

This rearrangement joins TRBV30 to TRBJ2-7; TRBD2 matches 12 bases. The CDR3 contains 13 residues. V lost 8 bases and J lost 5; bases outside the gene matches: 7. Germline-derived CDR1 and CDR2 are GTSNPN and SVGIG (reference sequence). The CDR3 nucleotides read TGTGCCGGCGGACTAGCGGGATCCCACGAGCAGTACTTC. Its translation: CAGGLAGSHEQYF.

The gene calls are TRBV10-3 and TRBJ2-5, with D perhaps assigned TRBD1 or TRBD2 (5 bases each). This CDR3 has 14 residues. Looked up from germline, CDR1 is ENHRY and CDR2 is SYGVKD. V was clipped by 6 bases and J by 4 bases, with 15 bases between them. CDR3 DNA sequence: TGTGCCATCAGCCCGGAGCCCGGGGCAGAGACCCAGTACTTC. This encodes CAISPEPGAETQYF.

V usage is TRBV25-1 and J usage is TRBJ1-2; D remains unclear. V lost 3 bases and J 1 base, leaving 6 bases between the germline ends. CDR1 and CDR2 from the germline V gene are MGHDK and SYGVNS. The CDR3 is 13 amino acids. The CDR3 is CASSDSFNYGYTF. The CDR3 DNA follows: TGTGCCAGCAGTGACAGTTTTAACTATGGCTACACCTTC.

This rearrangement joins TRBV6-5 to TRBJ1-1, with 7 positions matching TRBD1. The CDR3 length is 12 residues. The V gene's germline CDR1 is MNHEY and CDR2 SVGAGI. Trimming took 6 bases from V and 4 from J; bases not matched to a gene: 2. The CDR3 here is CASSQGGTEAFF. The CDR3 nucleotides read TGTGCCAGCAGCCAGGGGGGCACTGAAGCTTTCTTT.

The chain recombines TRBV5-4 with TRBJ1-2; 11 bases map to TRBD1. The germline CDR1 and CDR2 sequences are SGHNT and YYREEE (reference sequence). After removal of 9 bases from V and 7 bases from J, the junction contained 11 bases not matched to a gene. This CDR3 is built from 14 residues. The CDR3 here is CATGQGAEGTGYTF. The CDR3 DNA sequence: TGTGCCACTGGACAGGGGGCGGAGGGGACTGGCTACACCTTC. Using reference TRBV5-4 and TRBJ1-2 for the parts outside the CDR3, the full variable domain is ETGVTQSPTHLIKTRGQQVTLRCSSQSGHNTVSWYQQALGQGPQFIFQYYREEENGRGNFPPRFSGLQFPNYSSELNVNALELDDSALYLCATGQGAEGTGYTFGSGTRLTVV.

This clone appeared a few times. The J gene is TRBJ2-7, the V gene TRBV7-2; D is undetermined. The CDR3 spans 11 residues. Germline assignment: CDR1 SGHTA and CDR2 FQGNSA. V was trimmed by 6 bases and J by 5 bases, leaving 8 bases between them. The CDR3 nucleotides read TGTGCCAGCAGTCCCATGCACGAGCAGTACTTC. Protein: CASSPMHEQYF.

The V call is TRBV4-1, the J call TRBJ1-3; D gene uncertain. Per the germline V gene, CDR1 is MGHRA and CDR2 is YSYEKL. The CDR3 runs 14 residues. Trimming stripped 2 bases from V and 3 bases from J, with 8 bases between. The CDR3 is CASSQNGLGNTIYF. In DNA, the CDR3 is TGCGCCAGCAGCCAAAACGGGCTTGGAAACACCATATATTTT.

The rearrangement links TRBV7-2 to TRBJ2-1; 11 bases align to TRBD2. Trimming took 0 bases from V and 4 from J; bases not matched to a gene: 8. CDR1 is SGHTA, CDR2 FQGNSA, per germline. The CDR3 sequence is 18 residues long. CDR3 coding DNA: TGTGCCAGCAGCTTAGCGCTAAGGAGACTAGCGGGATACAATGAGCAGTTCTTC. This encodes CASSLALRRLAGYNEQFF. Combining the CDR3 with reference TRBV7-2 and TRBJ2-1 gives the whole variable domain GAGVSQSPSNKVTEKGKDVELRCDPISGHTALYWYRQSLGQGLEFLIYFQGNSAPDKSGLPSDRFSAERTGGSVSTLTIQRTQQEDSAVYLCASSLALRRLAGYNEQFFGPGTRLTVL.

This clone was recorded a few times. V and J are TRBV5-1 and TRBJ1-5; D might be TRBD1 (6 bases). Germline V lookup: CDR1 SGHRS, CDR2 YFSETQ. The CDR3 has 14 amino acids. The V end was cut by 0 bases, the J end by 4 bases, with 8 bases between. The CDR3 bases are TGCGCCAGCAGCTTGGTAGGGGGAAATCAGCCCCAGCATTTT. Translating gives CASSLVGGNQPQHF.

This chain uses TRBV29-1 with TRBJ1-1; tentatively, D is TRBD1 (5 bases). The ends were cut back, 3 bases at V and 6 bases at J, with 8 bases in the middle. The CDR3 is 11 residues long. The germline V gene encodes CDR1 SQVTM and CDR2 ANQGSEA. CDR3 loop: CSVDRAAEAFF. For the CDR3, the DNA is TGCAGCGTTGACAGGGCAGCTGAAGCTTTCTTT.

J is TRBJ1-1 and V is TRBV15; possibly TRBD1 for D (6 bases). The CDR3 has 14 residues. CDR1 and CDR2 from the germline V gene are LNHNV and YYDKDF (reference sequence). Trimming cost V 2 bases and J 2 bases, with 9 bases left between them. CDR3 protein: CATSRNRDNTEAFF. CDR3 coding DNA: TGTGCCACCAGCAGAAACAGGGATAACACTGAAGCTTTCTTT.

V and J are TRBV5-4 and TRBJ1-2, with D unclear. This CDR3 has 16 amino acids. CDR1 is SGHNT, CDR2 YYREEE, per germline (reference sequence). V gave up 1 base and J gave up 4 bases, with 17 bases separating them. In DNA, the CDR3 is TGTGCCAGCAGCTTGAATGAGCGGGCCTCCTTCTATGGCTACACCTTC. Its protein is CASSLNERASFYGYTF. Full variable domain (rest looked up from reference TRBV5-4 and TRBJ1-2): ETGVTQSPTHLIKTRGQQVTLRCSSQSGHNTVSWYQQALGQGPQFIFQYYREEENGRGNFPPRFSGLQFPNYSSELNVNALELDDSALYLCASSLNERASFYGYTFGSGTRLTVV.

This chain links TRBV30 with TRBJ2-6; 7 bases map to TRBD1. This CDR3 spans 15 amino acids. V shed 7 bases, J shed 0 bases, and the junction held 6 bases outside the gene matches. Germline V gene sequence: CDR1 GTSNPN, CDR2 SVGIG (reference sequence). The CDR3 coding sequence is TGTGCCTCCGGGACAGACCTCTCTGGGGCCAACGTCCTGACTTTC. Translated: CASGTDLSGANVLTF.

V and J are TRBV11-3 and TRBJ2-1, with unresolved D. The CDR3 runs to 16 residues. The germline V gene has CDR1 SGHNT and CDR2 YENEEA. Between the trimmed V and J ends, which lost 6 bases and 9 bases, there was a span of 24 bases. The DNA of the CDR3 is TGTGCCAGCAGACCCCACCTAGGGCCCACCCTTTGTGAGCAGTTCTTC. Translation: CASRPHLGPTLCEQFF.

V gene TRBV5-1 combines with J gene TRBJ2-1; TRBD2 aligns across 11 bases. V was pared by 10 bases and J by 2 bases, with 17 bases of the junction left unmatched. CDR1 and CDR2 (germline): SGHRS, YFSETQ. CDR3 length: 18 residues. The CDR3 region has the DNA TGCGCCCGGAGTACTAGCGGGAGCCCCAGATTCGCCTACAATGAGCAGTTCTTC. Translating gives CARSTSGSPRFAYNEQFF.

This clone was detected only a few times. The genes are TRBV2 and TRBJ2-2; no reliable D call. Trimming shortened V by 2 bases and J by 7 bases, and 8 bases separated the two germline ends. Germline-derived CDR1 and CDR2 are SNHLY and FYNNEI. This CDR3 contains 13 residues. The CDR3 region has the DNA TGTGCCAGCAGTGAAAATACGATCGGGGAGCTGTTTTTT. This encodes CASSENTIGELFF.

This clone was seen more than once but under ten times. The rearrangement uses TRBV5-1 and TRBJ1-1; D unresolved. This CDR3 region has 15 residues. From germline, CDR1 is SGHRS and CDR2 YFSETQ. The V end lost 4 bases, the J end lost 1 base, and 14 bases lay between the germline ends. The CDR3: CASSRGDTPNTEAFF. The CDR3 nucleotides read TGCGCCAGCAGCCGAGGCGACACACCGAACACTGAAGCTTTCTTT.

The J gene is TRBJ2-1, the V gene TRBV10-3; D call uncertain. The CDR3 totals 15 residues. Trimming stripped 3 bases from V and 7 bases from J, with 16 bases between. Germline CDR1 ENHRY, CDR2 SYGVKD. CDR3 loop: CAISDSLVGGNEQFF. DNA of the CDR3: TGTGCCATCAGTGACTCCCTCGTAGGCGGAAATGAGCAGTTCTTC.

The rearrangement uses TRBV11-3 and TRBJ2-5, with a tentative D call TRBD2 (5 bases). This CDR3 has 13 residues. V was cut by 3 bases and J by 5 bases, with 10 bases left in between. Per germline, CDR1 SGHNT and CDR2 YENEEA. The CDR3 loop is CASSFGSGETQYF. CDR3 nucleotide sequence: TGTGCCAGCAGCTTTGGGTCGGGGGAGACCCAGTACTTC.

This rearrangement joins TRBV23-1 to TRBJ1-1; D is ambiguous. TRBV23-1 is an open reading frame whose function is uncertain. This CDR3 comprises 15 residues. V was trimmed by 0 bases and J by 8 bases, leaving 16 bases between them. In nucleotides, the CDR3 is TGCGCCAGCAGTCAATCTGCCCCGCGGTGTTCAGAAGCTTTCTTT. Translated: CASSQSAPRCSEAFF.

The chain uses TRBV5-1 and TRBJ1-4; D is possibly TRBD1 (5 bases). The germline V gene has CDR1 SGHRS and CDR2 YFSETQ. V was clipped by 0 bases and J by 7 bases, with 10 bases between them. This CDR3 is 14 amino acids long. CDR3 coding DNA: TGCGCCAGCAGCTTGGTCGGGGGGGGTGAAAAACTGTTTTTT. It is translated as CASSLVGGGEKLFF. Based on the CDR3 plus reference TRBV5-1 and TRBJ1-4, the full variable domain is KAGVTQTPRYLIKTRGQQVTLSCSPISGHRSVSWYQQTPGQGLQFLFEYFSETQRNKGNFPGRFSGRQFSNSRSEMNVSTLELGDSALYLCASSLVGGGEKLFFGSGTQLSVL.

The chain carries TRBV5-6 and TRBJ2-5, with D tentatively TRBD2 (6 bases). Germline values: CDR1 SGHDT, CDR2 YYEEEE. The V end was cut by 4 bases, the J end by 5 bases, with 15 bases between. The CDR3 covers 14 residues. The CDR3 region is CASSAGRAPETQYF. The CDR3 DNA reads as TGTGCCAGCAGCGCGGGACGCGCTCCGGAGACCCAGTACTTC.